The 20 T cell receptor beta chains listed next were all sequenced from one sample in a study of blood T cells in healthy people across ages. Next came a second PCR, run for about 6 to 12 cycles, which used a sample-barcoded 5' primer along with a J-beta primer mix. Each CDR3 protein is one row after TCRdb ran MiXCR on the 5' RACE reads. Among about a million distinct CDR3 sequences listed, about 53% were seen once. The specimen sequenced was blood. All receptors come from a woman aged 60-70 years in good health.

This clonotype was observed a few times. CDR3 residues: CAIWGEFHNYGYTF. For the CDR3, the DNA is TGTGCCATCTGGGGGGAATTTCATAACTATGGCTACACCTTC. The chain combines TRBV10-3 with TRBJ1-2; perhaps TRBD1 as D (5 bases). Looked up from germline, CDR1 is ENHRY and CDR2 is SYGVKD. This CDR3 spans 14 amino acids. V lost 8 bases and J lost 1, with 14 bases in between.

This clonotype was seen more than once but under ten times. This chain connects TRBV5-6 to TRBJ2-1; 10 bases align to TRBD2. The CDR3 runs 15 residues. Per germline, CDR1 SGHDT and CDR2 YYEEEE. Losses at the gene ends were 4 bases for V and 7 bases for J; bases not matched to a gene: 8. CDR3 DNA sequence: TGTGCCAGCAGCCATCTAGCGGGAGTTATGAATGAGCAGTTCTTC. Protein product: CASSHLAGVMNEQFF.

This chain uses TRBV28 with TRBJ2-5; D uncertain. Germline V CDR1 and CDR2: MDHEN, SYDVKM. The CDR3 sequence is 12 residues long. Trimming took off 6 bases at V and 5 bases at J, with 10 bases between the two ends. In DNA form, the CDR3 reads TGTGCCAGCAGGAAGGACGGGGAGACCCAGTACTTC. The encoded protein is CASRKDGETQYF. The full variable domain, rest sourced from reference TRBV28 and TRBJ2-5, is DVKVTQSSRYLVKRTGEKVFLECVQDMDHENMFWYRQDPGLGLRLIYFSYDVKMKEKGDIPEGYSVSREKKERFSLILESASTNQTSMYLCASRKDGETQYFGPGTRLLVL.

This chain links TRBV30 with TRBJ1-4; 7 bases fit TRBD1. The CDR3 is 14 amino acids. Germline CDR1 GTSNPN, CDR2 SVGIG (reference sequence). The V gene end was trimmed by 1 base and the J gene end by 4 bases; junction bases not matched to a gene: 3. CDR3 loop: CAWSATGNNEKLFF. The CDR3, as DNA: TGTGCCTGGAGTGCGACAGGGAATAATGAAAAACTGTTTTTT.

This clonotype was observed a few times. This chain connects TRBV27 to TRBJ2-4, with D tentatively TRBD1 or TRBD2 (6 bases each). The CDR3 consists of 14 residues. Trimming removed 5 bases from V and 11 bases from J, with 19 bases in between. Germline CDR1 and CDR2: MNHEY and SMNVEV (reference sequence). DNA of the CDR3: TGTGCCAGCAGTCCCGAAGCGGACTACAGGGTTCAGTACTTC. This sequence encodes CASSPEADYRVQYF.

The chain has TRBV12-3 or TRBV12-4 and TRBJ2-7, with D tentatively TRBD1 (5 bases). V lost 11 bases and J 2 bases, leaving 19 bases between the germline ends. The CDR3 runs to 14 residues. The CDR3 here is CASSFAGLPYEQYF. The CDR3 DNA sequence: TGTGCCTCCAGTTTCGCAGGGTTACCCTACGAGCAGTACTTC.

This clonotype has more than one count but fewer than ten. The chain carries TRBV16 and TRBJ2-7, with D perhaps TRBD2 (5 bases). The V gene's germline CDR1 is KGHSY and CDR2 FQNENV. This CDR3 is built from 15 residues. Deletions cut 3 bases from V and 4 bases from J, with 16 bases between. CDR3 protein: CASSQAVSSRYEQYF. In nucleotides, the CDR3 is TGTGCCAGCAGCCAGGCTGTGTCTAGCCGGTACGAGCAGTACTTC.

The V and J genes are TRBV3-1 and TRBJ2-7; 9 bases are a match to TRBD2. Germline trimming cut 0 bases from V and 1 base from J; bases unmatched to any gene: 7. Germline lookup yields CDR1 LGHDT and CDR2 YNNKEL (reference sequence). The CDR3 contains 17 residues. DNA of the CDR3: TGTGCCAGCAGCCAAGATACTTGGCTAGCGGGATCCTACGAGCAGTACTTC. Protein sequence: CASSQDTWLAGSYEQYF.

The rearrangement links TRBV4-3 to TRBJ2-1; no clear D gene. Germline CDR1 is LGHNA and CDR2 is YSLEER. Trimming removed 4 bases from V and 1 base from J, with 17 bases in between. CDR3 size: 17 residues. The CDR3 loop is CASSPYGQRHSYNEQFF. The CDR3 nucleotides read TGCGCCAGCAGCCCATATGGGCAGCGACATTCCTACAATGAGCAGTTCTTC.

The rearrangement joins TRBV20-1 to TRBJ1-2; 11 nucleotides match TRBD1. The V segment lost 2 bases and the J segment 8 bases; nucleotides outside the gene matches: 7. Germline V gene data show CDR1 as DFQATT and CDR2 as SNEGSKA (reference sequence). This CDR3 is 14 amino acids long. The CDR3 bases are TGCAGTGCTAGATTAGGACAGGGGGCTTGGGGCTACACCTTC. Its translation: CSARLGQGAWGYTF.

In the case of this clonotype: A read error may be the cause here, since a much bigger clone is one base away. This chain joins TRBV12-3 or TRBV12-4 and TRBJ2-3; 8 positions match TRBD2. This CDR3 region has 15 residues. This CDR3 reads CAGSFSTSGTDTQYF. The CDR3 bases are TGTGCCGGCAGTTTCTCGACTAGCGGCACAGATACGCAGTATTTT.

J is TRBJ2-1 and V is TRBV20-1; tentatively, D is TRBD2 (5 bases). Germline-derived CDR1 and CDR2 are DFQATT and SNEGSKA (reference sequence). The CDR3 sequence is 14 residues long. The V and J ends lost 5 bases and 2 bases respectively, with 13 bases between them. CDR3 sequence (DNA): TGCAGTGCTGAGACGGGGTATCCCTACAATGAGCAGTTCTTC. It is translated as CSAETGYPYNEQFF.

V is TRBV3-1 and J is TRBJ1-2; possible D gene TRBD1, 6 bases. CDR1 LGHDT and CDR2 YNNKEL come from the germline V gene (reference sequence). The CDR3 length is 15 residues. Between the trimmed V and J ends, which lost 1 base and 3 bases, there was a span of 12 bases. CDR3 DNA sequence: TGTGCCAGCAGCCAAGGACGGGGGGCCCACTATGGCTACACCTTC. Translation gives CASSQGRGAHYGYTF.

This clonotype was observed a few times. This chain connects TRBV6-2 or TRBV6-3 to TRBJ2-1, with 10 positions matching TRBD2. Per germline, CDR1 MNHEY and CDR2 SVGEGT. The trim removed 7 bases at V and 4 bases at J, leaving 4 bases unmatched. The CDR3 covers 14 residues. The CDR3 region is CASTTSGTYNEQFF. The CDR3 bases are TGTGCCAGCACAACTAGCGGGACTTACAATGAGCAGTTCTTC.

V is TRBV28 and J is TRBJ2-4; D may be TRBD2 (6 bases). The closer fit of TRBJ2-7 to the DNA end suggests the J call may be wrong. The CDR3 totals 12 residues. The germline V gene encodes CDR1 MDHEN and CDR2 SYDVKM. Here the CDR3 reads CASKTGVREQYF. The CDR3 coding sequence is TGTGCCAGCAAAACGGGAGTTCGCGAGCAGTACTTC.

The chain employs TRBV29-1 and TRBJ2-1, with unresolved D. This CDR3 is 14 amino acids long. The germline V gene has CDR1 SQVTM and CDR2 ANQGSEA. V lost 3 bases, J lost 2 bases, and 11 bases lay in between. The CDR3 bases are TGCAGCGTTGAGTTACGGTTGACCTACAATGAGCAGTTCTTC. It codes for CSVELRLTYNEQFF.

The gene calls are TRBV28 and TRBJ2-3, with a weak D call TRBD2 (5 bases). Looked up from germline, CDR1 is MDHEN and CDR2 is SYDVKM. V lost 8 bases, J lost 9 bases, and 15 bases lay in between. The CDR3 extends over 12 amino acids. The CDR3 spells CASSPSGVTQYF. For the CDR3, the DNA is TGTGCCAGCTCTCCGTCCGGGGTAACGCAGTATTTT.

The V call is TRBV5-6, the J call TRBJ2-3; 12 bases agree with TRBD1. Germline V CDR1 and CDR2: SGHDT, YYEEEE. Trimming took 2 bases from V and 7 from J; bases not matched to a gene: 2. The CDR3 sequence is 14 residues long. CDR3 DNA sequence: TGTGCCAGCAGCTTCGGGACAGGGGGCTATACGCAGTATTTT. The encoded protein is CASSFGTGGYTQYF. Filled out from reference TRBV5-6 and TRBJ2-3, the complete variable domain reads DAGVTQSPTHLIKTRGQQVTLRCSPKSGHDTVSWYQQALGQGPQFIFQYYEEEERQRGNFPDRFSGHQFPNYSSELNVNALLLGDSALYLCASSFGTGGYTQYFGPGTRLTVL.

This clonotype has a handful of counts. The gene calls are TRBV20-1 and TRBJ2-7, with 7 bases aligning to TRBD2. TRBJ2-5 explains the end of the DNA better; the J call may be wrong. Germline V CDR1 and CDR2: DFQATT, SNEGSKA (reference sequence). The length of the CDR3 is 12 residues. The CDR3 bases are TGCAGTGCTAGAGCGGGAGGAGAGACCCAGTACTTC. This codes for CSARAGGETQYF.

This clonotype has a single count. The CDR3 DNA reads TGTGCCAGCAGCCAAGAGGCGGGGCGGATCCAGTACTTC. Amino acids: CASSQEAGRIQYF. The chain employs TRBV3-1 and TRBJ2-5; TRBD2 might be the D (6 bases). The V end lost 0 bases, the J end lost 10 bases, and 12 bases lay between the germline ends. This CDR3 region has 13 residues. Germline V gene lookup returns CDR1 LGHDT and CDR2 YNNKEL (reference sequence).